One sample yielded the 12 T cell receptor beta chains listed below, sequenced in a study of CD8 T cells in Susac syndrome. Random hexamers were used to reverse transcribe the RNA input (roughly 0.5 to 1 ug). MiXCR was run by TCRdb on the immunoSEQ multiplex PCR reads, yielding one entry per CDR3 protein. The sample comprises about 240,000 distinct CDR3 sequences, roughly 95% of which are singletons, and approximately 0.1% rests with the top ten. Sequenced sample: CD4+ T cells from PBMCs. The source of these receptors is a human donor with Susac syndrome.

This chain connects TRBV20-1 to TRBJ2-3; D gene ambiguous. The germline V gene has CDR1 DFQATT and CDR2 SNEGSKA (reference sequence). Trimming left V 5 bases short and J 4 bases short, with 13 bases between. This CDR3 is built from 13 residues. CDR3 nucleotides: TGCAGTGCTCATCACCGGTTATCAGATACGCAGTATTTT. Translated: CSAHHRLSDTQYF.

The CDR3 nucleotides read TGTGCCAGCAGCTACCCGACAGGGGGCGCTCCCAATGAGCAGTTCTTC. Translating it yields CASSYPTGGAPNEQFF. The gene calls are TRBV7-3 and TRBJ2-1; 10 bases agree with TRBD1. V dropped 4 bases and J dropped 6; count of bases not matched to a gene: 9. This CDR3 is built from 16 residues. Looked up from germline, CDR1 is SGHTA and CDR2 is FQGTGA.

CDR3 bases: TGTGCCGGGGGGACGGCGGGTAGAGGGGAGCTGTTTTTT. This translates into CAGGTAGRGELFF. This chain links TRBV2 with TRBJ2-2; possibly TRBD2 for D (6 bases). This CDR3 is built from 13 residues. Trimming took off 11 bases at V and 8 bases at J, with 18 bases between the two ends. Germline V lookup: CDR1 SNHLY, CDR2 FYNNEI.

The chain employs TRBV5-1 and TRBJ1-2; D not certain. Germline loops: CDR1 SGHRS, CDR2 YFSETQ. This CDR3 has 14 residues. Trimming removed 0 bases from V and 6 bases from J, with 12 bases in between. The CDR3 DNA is TGCGCCAGCAGCTTGGCCAATCTGATCGATGGCTACACCTTC. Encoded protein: CASSLANLIDGYTF.

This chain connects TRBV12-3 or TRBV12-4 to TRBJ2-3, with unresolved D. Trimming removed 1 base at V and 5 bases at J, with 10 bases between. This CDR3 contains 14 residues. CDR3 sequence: CASSLGTPGDTQYF. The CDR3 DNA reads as TGTGCCAGCAGTTTAGGGACCCCGGGAGATACGCAGTATTTT.

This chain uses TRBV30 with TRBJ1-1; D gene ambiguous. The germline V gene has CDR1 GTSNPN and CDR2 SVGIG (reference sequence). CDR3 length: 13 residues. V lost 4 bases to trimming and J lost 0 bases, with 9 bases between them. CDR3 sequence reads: CAWTGMMNTEAFF. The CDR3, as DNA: TGTGCCTGGACCGGTATGATGAACACTGAAGCTTTCTTT.

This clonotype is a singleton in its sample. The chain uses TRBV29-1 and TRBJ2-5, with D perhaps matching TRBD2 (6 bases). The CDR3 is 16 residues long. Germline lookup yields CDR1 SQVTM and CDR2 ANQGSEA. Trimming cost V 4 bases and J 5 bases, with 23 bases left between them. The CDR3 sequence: CSVGDPDVVGGETQYF. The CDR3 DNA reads TGCAGCGTTGGGGATCCTGACGTGGTAGGAGGGGAGACCCAGTACTTC.

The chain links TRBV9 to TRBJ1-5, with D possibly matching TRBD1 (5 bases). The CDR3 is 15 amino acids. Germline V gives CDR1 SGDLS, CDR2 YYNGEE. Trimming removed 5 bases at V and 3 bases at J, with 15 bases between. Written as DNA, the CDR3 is TGTGCCAGCAGGGAGGAGGGGCCTTACAATCAGCCCCAGCATTTT. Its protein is CASREEGPYNQPQHF.

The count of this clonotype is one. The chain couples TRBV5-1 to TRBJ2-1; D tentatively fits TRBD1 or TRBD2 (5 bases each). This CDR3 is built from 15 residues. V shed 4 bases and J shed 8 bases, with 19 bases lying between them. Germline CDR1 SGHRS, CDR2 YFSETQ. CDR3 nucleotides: TGCGCCAGCAGCCCGGGGCTACAAAGAGTCGATGAGCAGTTCTTC. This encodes CASSPGLQRVDEQFF.

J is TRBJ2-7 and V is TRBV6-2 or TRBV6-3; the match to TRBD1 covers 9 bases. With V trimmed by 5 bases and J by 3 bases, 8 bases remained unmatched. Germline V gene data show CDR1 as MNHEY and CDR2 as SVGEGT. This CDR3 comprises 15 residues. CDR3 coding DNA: TGTGCCAGCAGTAAACCGGGACAGGGAAACTACGAGCAGTACTTC. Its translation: CASSKPGQGNYEQYF.

The CDR3 protein is CASRTQVNNQPQHF. CDR3 DNA sequence: TGTGCCAGCAGGACACAGGTAAACAATCAGCCCCAGCATTTT. This chain connects TRBV6-6 to TRBJ1-5, with D tentatively TRBD1 (5 bases). This CDR3 has 14 residues. Trimming took 6 bases from V and 3 from J, leaving 12 bases between them. Germline-derived CDR1 and CDR2 are MNHNY and SVGAGI (reference sequence).

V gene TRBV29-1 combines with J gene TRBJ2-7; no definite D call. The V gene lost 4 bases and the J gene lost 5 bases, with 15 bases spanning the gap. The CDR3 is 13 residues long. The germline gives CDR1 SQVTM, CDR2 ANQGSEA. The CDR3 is CSVANITPDEQYF. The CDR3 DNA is TGCAGCGTTGCAAACATAACCCCCGACGAGCAGTACTTC.